The TCR beta chain under discussion was sequenced for a study of vaccination and CD4 T cells after COVID-19 (dated by TCRdb to the early 2020s). Study-wide context: Every convalescent patient had a positive nasal swab PCR test for SARS-CoV-2, with mild disease in 9 or 10 patients and severe disease in one. The spike-specific CD4+ TCR repertoire was compared before and after mRNA vaccination in around ten COVID-19 convalescent patients and several infection-naive healthy vaccine recipients. Post-COVID blood samples from convalescent patients were collected a median of around 100 days after diagnosis, with a range of roughly 35 to 161 days. Post-vaccine blood samples were taken a median of 72 days after the second vaccine dose, with a range of 14 to 241 days. As controls, cultures received a CEFX viral epitope pool (the positive control), an HIV-1 Nef peptide pool (the negative control), or no peptide at all. Participants got two doses of the Pfizer-BioNTech BNT162b2 vaccine (n=8) or two doses of the Moderna mRNA-1273 vaccine (n=2). The convalescent cohort included six males and four females, with two Hispanic individuals, seven Caucasians, two Asians and one multiracial person. Overlapping spike peptide pools from SARS-CoV-2 and from the common cold coronaviruses HCoV-NL63, HCoV-OC43 and HCoV-229E were used as culture stimuli. Summary of the overall study and its limitations: The study included relatively few convalescent patients and did not analyze early timepoints after natural infection. Among the post-vaccine SARS-CoV-2-reactive clones in convalescent patients, a median approximately 90% showed up only after vaccination, which suggests vaccine-specific priming. Although the median number of SARS-CoV-2-reactive clonotypes went up from around 20 after infection to about 38 after vaccination, the increase was not significant. In convalescent patients, nearly all vaccine-specific clones (304 of 307) were found to be mono-reactive for SARS-CoV-2 spike rather than cross-reactive with common cold coronaviruses.

The sample's treatment or condition, from its label and the paper: roughly nine-day PBMC culture with coronavirus spike peptide pools or control peptides (ViraFEST assay). To expand antigen-specific T cells with peptide pools and then pick out the expanded clonotypes through TCR sequencing, the study relied on the ViraFEST assay. The convalescent patients' positive SARS-CoV-2 PCR tests fell between March and December 2020, which was before the Alpha, Beta and Delta variants emerged in the United States. PBMCs were cultured at about 2 million per well in IMDM supplemented with around 5% human AB serum and about 10 IU/ml IL-2, with about 11 ug/ml peptide pools added. On days 3 and 7, half of the culture medium was replaced with fresh IL-2-containing medium. After around 11 days of culture, CD4+ T cells were isolated by negative selection using the EasySep CD4+ T cell isolation kit. PBMCs were separated from whole blood using Ficoll-Paque Plus gradient centrifugation and then either used fresh or cryopreserved at -140C. Culture conditions were generally each tested in triplicate wells.

The library was generated by PCR. DNA from cultured CD4+ T cells was subjected to TCR sequencing with the Oncomine TCR Beta short-read assay at the Johns Hopkins FTIC core. Genomic DNA was extracted from the cultured CD4+ T cells with the QIAamp micro DNA kit. Oncomine TCR Beta libraries from cultured CD4+ T cells were pooled with unique dual indexes and sequenced on an Illumina iSeq 100. The study's processing was this. Non-productive sequences were filtered out, and CDR3s that did not start with C, did not end with F or W, or were shorter than 7 amino acids were discarded. The MANAFEST web application was used to identify antigen-specific clonotypes by comparing peptide-stimulated wells against reference wells and other culture wells. To be called positive, a clone needed an FDR below 0.05, an odds ratio above 5, and a productive frequency above 0.1% in at least two of three replicate wells. Cross-reactive clonotypes were defined as significantly expanded in both SARS-CoV-2 spike wells and at least one common cold coronavirus spike condition. Levenshtein distances (stringdist) and unrooted phylogenetic trees (ape) in R version 3.6.1 were used to assess CDR3 homology. TCRdb reworked the public reads: Q25 trimming with fastp, MiXCR clone assembly, productive beta chains retained. Under each unique CDR3 protein, matching rows form one entry showing the most common genes and DNA. These V and J calls rely on TCRdb rather than the paper's analysis. The sample table lists 9,500 to 15,000 distinct CDR3 sequences, approximately 58% of them with a count of one. The ten largest make up under 9% of the sample.

In regard to this clonotype: The antigen this receptor binds is unknown. The input lacks base qualities; no much larger clone sits a single base away.

The CDR3 covers 14 residues, taking in both the cysteine and the phenylalanine. Of the read, only the CDR3 DNA is kept; its 42 bases are in frame from base 1. The germline V gene yields KGHSH for CDR1 and LQKENI for CDR2. Trimmed from V: 4 bases; trimmed from J: 4 bases; junction bases lacking a gene match: 5. This material consisted of CD4+ T cells from blood, cultured in vitro, taken before SARS-CoV-2 vaccination. In this chain, TRBV18 is recombined with TRBJ2-7, with 9 bases in between that match TRBD1. The receptor was isolated from a human donor who had recovered from COVID-19. The CDR3 region: CASSRVGQGYEQYF. The DNA sequence is given as TGTGCCAGCTCACGTGTGGGACAGGGTTACGAGCAGTACTTC.